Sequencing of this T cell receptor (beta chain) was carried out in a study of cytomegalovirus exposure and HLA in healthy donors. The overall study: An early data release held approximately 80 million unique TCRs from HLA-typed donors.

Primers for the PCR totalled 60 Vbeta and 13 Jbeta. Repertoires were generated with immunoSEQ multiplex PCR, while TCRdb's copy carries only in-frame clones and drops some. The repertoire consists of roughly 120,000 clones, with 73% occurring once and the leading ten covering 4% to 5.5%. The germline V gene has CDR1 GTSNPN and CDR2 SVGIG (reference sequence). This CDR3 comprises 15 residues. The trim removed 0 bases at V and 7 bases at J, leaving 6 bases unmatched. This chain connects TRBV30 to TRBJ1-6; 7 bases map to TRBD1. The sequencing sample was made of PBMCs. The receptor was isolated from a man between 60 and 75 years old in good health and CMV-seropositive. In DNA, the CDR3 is TGTGCCTGGAGTGTAAGGGACAGAGGAAATTCACCCCTCCACTTT. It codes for CAWSVRDRGNSPLHF.